The 23 T cell receptor beta chains presented below share a single source sample, sequenced in a study of CD8 T cells in Susac syndrome. RNA in amounts of about 0.5 to 1 ug was reverse transcribed with random hexamers. TCRdb re-called the immunoSEQ multiplex PCR reads with MiXCR, one entry per CDR3 protein. Of some 300,000 distinct CDR3 sequences listed, approximately 89% are singletons. The sample taken for sequencing was CD8+ T cells from PBMCs. The receptors derive from a human donor with multiple sclerosis.

The rearrangement links TRBV9 to TRBJ1-4, with D hard to call. The CDR3 totals 13 residues. The V end lost 0 bases, the J end lost 8 bases, and 8 bases lay between the germline ends. The V gene's germline CDR1 is SGDLS and CDR2 YYNGEE. CDR3 sequence: CASSVDPGEKLFF. The CDR3 nucleotides read TGTGCCAGCAGCGTAGACCCCGGAGAAAAACTGTTTTTT.

V usage is TRBV27 and J usage is TRBJ2-3; 9 positions agree with TRBD1. Germline V gene data show CDR1 as MNHEY and CDR2 as SMNVEV (reference sequence). J gave up 1 base and V 3 bases, and 8 bases lay outside the gene matches. This CDR3 contains 17 residues. The CDR3 DNA sequence: TGTGCCAGCAGTTTGGGACAGGGTTCTATTGGCACAGATACGCAGTATTTT. This gives the protein CASSLGQGSIGTDTQYF.

J is TRBJ2-1 and V is TRBV25-1; 7 positions match TRBD2. The germline gives CDR1 MGHDK, CDR2 SYGVNS. The V and J ends lost 5 bases and 6 bases, in that order; junction bases with no gene match: 7. The CDR3 is 14 amino acids. CDR3 in amino acids: CASSSREAGNEQFF. CDR3 bases: TGTGCCAGCAGTTCTCGGGAGGCCGGCAATGAGCAGTTCTTC.

The chain joins TRBV20-1 to TRBJ2-2, with TRBD2 matching 9 bases. Germline loops: CDR1 DFQATT, CDR2 SNEGSKA (reference sequence). The ends lost 4 bases at V and 5 bases at J; junction bases unmatched: 14. The CDR3 sequence is 17 residues long. CDR3 DNA sequence: TGCAGTGCTAAAGGAACCGTGGCGGGAGGGTATACCGGGGAGCTGTTTTTT. Translating gives CSAKGTVAGGYTGELFF.

CDR3 in amino acids: CASSLGLGSGQGYEQYF. CDR3 nucleotide sequence: TGTGCCAGCAGCTTAGGCCTAGGATCGGGACAGGGCTACGAGCAGTACTTC. The chain couples TRBV13 to TRBJ2-7; 9 bases are a match to TRBD1. V dropped 0 bases and J dropped 3; count of bases not matched to a gene: 9. The CDR3 length is 17 residues. Germline V lookup: CDR1 PRHDT, CDR2 FYEKMQ (reference sequence). Complete variable domain (other parts from reference TRBV13 and TRBJ2-7): AAGVIQSPRHLIKEKRETATLKCYPIPRHDTVYWYQQGPGQDPQFLISFYEKMQSDKGSIPDRFSAQQFSDYHSELNMSSLELGDSALYFCASSLGLGSGQGYEQYFGPGTRLTVT.

This chain links TRBV6-5 with TRBJ2-1; D is unclear. The germline CDR1 and CDR2 sequences are MNHEY and SVGAGI. The CDR3 consists of 12 residues. The V gene lost 0 bases and the J gene lost 6 bases, with 3 bases spanning the gap. CDR3 in amino acids: CASSYSLNEQFF. The CDR3 DNA follows: TGTGCCAGCAGTTACTCTCTCAATGAGCAGTTCTTC.

This clonotype was seen just once. The chain has TRBV28 and TRBJ2-7, with 12 bases that match TRBD2. V gave up 0 bases and J gave up 5 bases; unmatched junction bases: 2. The CDR3 contains 15 residues. CDR1 and CDR2 from the germline V gene are MDHEN and SYDVKM. CDR3 sequence reads: CASSLWTSGSDEQYF. For the CDR3, the DNA is TGTGCCAGCAGTTTATGGACTAGCGGGAGCGACGAGCAGTACTTC.

In this sample, this clonotype turned up once. This chain connects TRBV24-1 to TRBJ2-1; 10 bases align to TRBD1. The CDR3 extends over 15 amino acids. J was trimmed by 10 bases and V by 0 bases; bases with no gene match: 5. Germline values: CDR1 KGHDR, CDR2 SFDVKD. CDR3 bases: TGTGCCACCAGTGATTTGGGGGACAGGGGCAGGGAGCAGTTCTTC. As protein: CATSDLGDRGREQFF.

V gene TRBV5-4 combines with J gene TRBJ2-7, with D perhaps TRBD1 (5 bases). Germline V gene sequence: CDR1 SGHNT, CDR2 YYREEE (reference sequence). V was cut by 4 bases and J by 5 bases, with 10 bases left in between. There are 12 residues in the CDR3. As DNA, the CDR3 is TGTGCCAGCAGCCCAGGGTCGGACGAGCAGTACTTC. Amino acids: CASSPGSDEQYF. Full variable domain (missing parts from reference TRBV5-4 and TRBJ2-7): ETGVTQSPTHLIKTRGQQVTLRCSSQSGHNTVSWYQQALGQGPQFIFQYYREEENGRGNFPPRFSGLQFPNYSSELNVNALELDDSALYLCASSPGSDEQYFGPGTRLTVT.

V and J are TRBV2 and TRBJ1-5; D remains unclear. The germline V and J ends were trimmed by 5 bases and 2 bases, with 13 bases remaining between them. Germline V gene data show CDR1 as SNHLY and CDR2 as FYNNEI. The CDR3 is 15 residues long. This CDR3 is CASSRRALGNQPQHF. CDR3 nucleotide sequence: TGTGCCAGCAGTCGCCGGGCCTTGGGCAATCAGCCCCAGCATTTT.

The rearrangement links TRBV7-2 to TRBJ1-1, with D perhaps TRBD1 (5 bases). Trimming cost V 1 base and J 4 bases, with 13 bases left between them. This CDR3 is 15 amino acids long. The germline V gene encodes CDR1 SGHTA and CDR2 FQGNSA. CDR3 residues: CASSLVTGGSTEAFF. The DNA for the CDR3 is TGTGCCAGCAGCTTAGTGACCGGGGGGAGCACTGAAGCTTTCTTT.

CDR3 DNA sequence: TGCGCCAGCAGTGAGTCTGCTACCTACGAGCAGTACTTC. Amino acid sequence: CASSESATYEQYF. This chain uses TRBV10-2 with TRBJ2-7; D not certain. CDR3 length equals 13 residues. Trimming left V 0 bases short and J 2 bases short, with 5 bases between. The germline gives CDR1 WSHSY, CDR2 SAAADI.

The sample holds a few counts of this clonotype. V gene TRBV7-6 combines with J gene TRBJ2-7; D uncertain. This CDR3 is 14 amino acids long. V was shortened by 2 bases and J by 6 bases, with 14 bases between the two germline ends. Germline-derived CDR1 and CDR2 are SGHVS and FNYEAQ. The CDR3 reads CASSLNPLLGEQYF. DNA for the CDR3: TGTGCCAGCAGCTTAAATCCCTTATTAGGCGAGCAGTACTTC.

The chain is built from TRBV20-1 and TRBJ2-7; TRBD2 matches at 7 bases. The CDR3 is 13 amino acids. J lost 6 bases, V lost 3 bases, and 8 bases had no gene match. Germline loops: CDR1 DFQATT, CDR2 SNEGSKA (reference sequence). The CDR3 DNA is TGCAGTGCTAGCGTCGCGGGAGTTTTCGAGCAGTACTTC. Its translation is CSASVAGVFEQYF.

The chain couples TRBV7-9 to TRBJ2-2; either TRBD1 or TRBD2 may supply D (5 bases each). CDR1 and CDR2 (germline): SEHNR, FQNEAQ (reference sequence). V was shortened by 11 bases and J by 1 base, with 17 bases between the two germline ends. The CDR3 loop spans 15 amino acids. The DNA of the CDR3 is TGTGCCCCTCTCGAGCTGGGGGTGAACACCGGGGAGCTGTTTTTT. It codes for CAPLELGVNTGELFF.

The chain employs TRBV30 and TRBJ2-1; D may match TRBD1 or TRBD2 (6 bases each). CDR1 GTSNPN and CDR2 SVGIG come from the germline V gene (reference sequence). The germline V and J ends were trimmed by 5 bases and 3 bases, with 17 bases remaining between them. The CDR3 spans 15 residues. The CDR3 sequence is CAWGEGGSGYNEQFF. CDR3 coding DNA: TGTGCCTGGGGCGAAGGGGGGTCGGGCTACAATGAGCAGTTCTTC.

This rearrangement joins TRBV11-2 to TRBJ2-1; 9 bases agree with TRBD2. Looked up from germline, CDR1 is SGHAT and CDR2 is FQNNGV. With 5 bases clipped from V and 3 bases from J, the junction kept 8 bases outside the gene matches. The CDR3 covers 16 residues. CDR3 bases: TGTGCCAGCAGCGGAAGCGGGCGGGGGGGCTACAATGAGCAGTTCTTC. Amino acid sequence: CASSGSGRGGYNEQFF.

V usage is TRBV6-2 or TRBV6-3 and J usage is TRBJ1-3; D ambiguous. Trimming removed 2 bases from V and 7 bases from J, with 15 bases in between. The CDR3 is 15 amino acids. The germline CDR1 and CDR2 sequences are MNHEY and SVGEGT. The CDR3 coding sequence is TGTGCCAGCAGTTACAGCCGAAGCGGCGAGAACACCATATATTTT. Protein: CASSYSRSGENTIYF.

V gene TRBV5-4 combines with J gene TRBJ2-7, with a tentative D call TRBD2 (7 bases). This CDR3 has 12 amino acids. The ends were cut back, 5 bases at V and 5 bases at J, with 11 bases in the middle. Per germline, CDR1 SGHNT and CDR2 YYREEE (reference sequence). CDR3 sequence (DNA): TGTGCCAGCAGTGGGGGGGCCCACGAGCAGTACTTC. The encoded protein is CASSGGAHEQYF.

This clonotype was detected only once. The rearrangement uses TRBV4-1 and TRBJ2-3; D not certain. The CDR3 has 14 residues. CDR1 MGHRA and CDR2 YSYEKL come from the germline V gene. Trimming removed 7 bases from V and 5 bases from J, with 16 bases in between. The CDR3 sequence: CASTLGPRLDTQYF. The CDR3 bases are TGCGCCAGCACCCTGGGTCCCCGGCTAGATACGCAGTATTTT.

This clonotype showed up just once. V usage is TRBV14 and J usage is TRBJ2-7; 9 positions agree with TRBD1. Germline lookup yields CDR1 SGHDN and CDR2 FVKESK. Trimming cost V 1 base and J 7 bases; bases outside gene matches: 2. This CDR3 has 13 amino acids. Here the CDR3 reads CASSQAGQGEQYF. CDR3 DNA sequence: TGTGCCAGCAGCCAAGCGGGACAGGGAGAGCAGTACTTC.

The chain has TRBV6-2 or TRBV6-3 and TRBJ2-3; 8 positions agree with TRBD2. The CDR3 contains 16 residues. CDR1 is MNHEY, CDR2 SVGEGT, per germline. The V and J ends lost 5 bases and 3 bases, in that order; junction bases with no gene match: 10. CDR3 coding DNA: TGTGCCAGCAGTCAAACAAGCGGGAGTTTGACAGATACGCAGTATTTT. Translation: CASSQTSGSLTDTQYF.

This chain connects TRBV20-1 to TRBJ2-2, with 7 bases lining up with TRBD2. Unmatched junction bases numbered 13, after V lost 3 bases and J lost 3 bases. Germline V lookup: CDR1 DFQATT, CDR2 SNEGSKA (reference sequence). The CDR3 contains 17 residues. The CDR3 nucleotides read TGCAGTGCTAGTGGGCGGGAGTATAATGGCGACACCGGGGAGCTGTTTTTT. This gives the protein CSASGREYNGDTGELFF.